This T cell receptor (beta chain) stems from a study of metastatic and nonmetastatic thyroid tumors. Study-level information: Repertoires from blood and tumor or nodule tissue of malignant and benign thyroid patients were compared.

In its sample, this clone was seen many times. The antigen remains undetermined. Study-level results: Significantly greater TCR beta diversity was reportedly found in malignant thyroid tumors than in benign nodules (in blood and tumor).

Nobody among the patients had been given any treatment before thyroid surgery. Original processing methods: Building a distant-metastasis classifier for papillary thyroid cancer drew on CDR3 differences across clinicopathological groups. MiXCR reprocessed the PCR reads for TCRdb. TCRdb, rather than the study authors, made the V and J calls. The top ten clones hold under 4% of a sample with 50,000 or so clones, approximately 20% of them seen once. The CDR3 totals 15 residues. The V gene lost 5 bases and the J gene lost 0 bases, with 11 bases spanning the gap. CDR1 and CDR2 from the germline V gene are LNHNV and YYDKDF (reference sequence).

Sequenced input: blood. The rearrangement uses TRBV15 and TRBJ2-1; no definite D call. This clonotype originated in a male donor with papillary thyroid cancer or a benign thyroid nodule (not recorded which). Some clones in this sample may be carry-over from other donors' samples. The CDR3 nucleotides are TGTGCCACCAGCGGTAATTTCGGCTCCTACAATGAGCAGTTCTTC. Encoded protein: CATSGNFGSYNEQFF.